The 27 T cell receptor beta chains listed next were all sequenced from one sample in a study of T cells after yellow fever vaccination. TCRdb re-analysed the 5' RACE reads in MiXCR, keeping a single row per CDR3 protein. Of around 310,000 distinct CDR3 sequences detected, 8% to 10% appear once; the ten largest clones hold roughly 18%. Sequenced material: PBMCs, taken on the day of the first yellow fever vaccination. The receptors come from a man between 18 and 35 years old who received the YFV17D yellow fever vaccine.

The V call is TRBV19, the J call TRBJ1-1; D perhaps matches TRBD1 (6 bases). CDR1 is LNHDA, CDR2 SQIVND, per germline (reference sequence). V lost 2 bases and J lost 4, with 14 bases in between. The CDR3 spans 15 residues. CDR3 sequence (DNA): TGTGCCAGTAGTATATTCGACAGGAGGGCCACTGAAGCTTTCTTT. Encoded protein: CASSIFDRRATEAFF.

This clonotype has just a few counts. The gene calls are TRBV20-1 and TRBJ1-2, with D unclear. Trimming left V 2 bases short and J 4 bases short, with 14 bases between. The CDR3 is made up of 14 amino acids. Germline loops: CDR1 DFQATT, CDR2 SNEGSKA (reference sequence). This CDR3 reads CSARSQPGAYGYTF. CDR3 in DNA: TGCAGTGCTAGAAGTCAGCCGGGTGCCTATGGCTACACCTTC.

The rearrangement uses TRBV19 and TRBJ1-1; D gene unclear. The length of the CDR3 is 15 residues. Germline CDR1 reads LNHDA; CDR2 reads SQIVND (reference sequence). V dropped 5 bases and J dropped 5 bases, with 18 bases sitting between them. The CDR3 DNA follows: TGTGCCAGTAGTGAGCCTTTGGGAGGGCGGACTGAAGCTTTCTTT. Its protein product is CASSEPLGGRTEAFF.

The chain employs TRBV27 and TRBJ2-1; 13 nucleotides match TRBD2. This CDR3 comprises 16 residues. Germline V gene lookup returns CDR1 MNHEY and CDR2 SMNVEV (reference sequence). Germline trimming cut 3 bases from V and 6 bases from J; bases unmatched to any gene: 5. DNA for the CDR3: TGTGCCAGCAGTTTGGGGACTAGCGGGGTGATCAATGAGCAGTTCTTC. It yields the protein CASSLGTSGVINEQFF.

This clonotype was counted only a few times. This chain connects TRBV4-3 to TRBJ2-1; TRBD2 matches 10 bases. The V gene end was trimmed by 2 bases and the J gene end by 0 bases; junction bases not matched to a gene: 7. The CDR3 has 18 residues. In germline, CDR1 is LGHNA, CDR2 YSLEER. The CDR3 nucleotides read TGCGCCAGCAGCCAACATAGCGGGGGGACTAGCTCCTACAATGAGCAGTTCTTC. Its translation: CASSQHSGGTSSYNEQFF.

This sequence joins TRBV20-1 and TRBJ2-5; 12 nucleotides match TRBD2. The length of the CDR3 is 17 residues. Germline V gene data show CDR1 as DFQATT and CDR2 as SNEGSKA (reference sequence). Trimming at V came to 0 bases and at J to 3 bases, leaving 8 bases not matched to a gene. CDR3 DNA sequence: TGCAGTGCTAGAGACGTACTAGCGGGGGGCCTAAAAGAGACCCAGTACTTC. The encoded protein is CSARDVLAGGLKETQYF.

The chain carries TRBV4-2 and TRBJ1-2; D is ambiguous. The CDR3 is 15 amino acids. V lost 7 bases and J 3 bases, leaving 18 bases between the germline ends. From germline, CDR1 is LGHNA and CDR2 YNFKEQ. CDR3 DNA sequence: TGTGCCAGCACCCTAAGGAGCGGCCAGGACTATGGCTACACCTTC. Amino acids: CASTLRSGQDYGYTF.

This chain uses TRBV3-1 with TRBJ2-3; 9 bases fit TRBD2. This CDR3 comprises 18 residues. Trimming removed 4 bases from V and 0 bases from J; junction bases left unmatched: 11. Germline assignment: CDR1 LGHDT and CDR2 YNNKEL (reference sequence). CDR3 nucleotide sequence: TGTGCCAGCAGCCTGCGGGCGACTAGCGGAGGGAGCACAGATACGCAGTATTTT. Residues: CASSLRATSGGSTDTQYF.

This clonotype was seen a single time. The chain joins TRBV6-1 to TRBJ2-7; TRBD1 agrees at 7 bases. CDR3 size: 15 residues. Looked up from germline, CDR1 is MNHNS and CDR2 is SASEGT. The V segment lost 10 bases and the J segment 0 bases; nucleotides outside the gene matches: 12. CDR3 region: CATKQGSSLSYEQYV. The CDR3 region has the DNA TGTGCCACAAAACAGGGGTCAAGTCTCTCCTACGAGCAGTACGTC.

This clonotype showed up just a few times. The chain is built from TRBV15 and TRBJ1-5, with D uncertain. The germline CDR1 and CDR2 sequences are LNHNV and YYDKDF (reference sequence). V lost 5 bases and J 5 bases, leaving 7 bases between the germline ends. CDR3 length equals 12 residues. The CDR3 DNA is TGTGCCACCAGCGGCAGAGATCAGCCCCAGCATTTT. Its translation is CATSGRDQPQHF.

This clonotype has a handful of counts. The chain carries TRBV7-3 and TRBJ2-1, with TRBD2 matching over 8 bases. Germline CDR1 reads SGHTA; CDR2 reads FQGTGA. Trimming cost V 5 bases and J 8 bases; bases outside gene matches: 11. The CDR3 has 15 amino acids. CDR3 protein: CASSLSGGLADEQFF. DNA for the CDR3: TGTGCCAGCAGCCTCTCGGGGGGGCTAGCGGATGAGCAGTTCTTC.

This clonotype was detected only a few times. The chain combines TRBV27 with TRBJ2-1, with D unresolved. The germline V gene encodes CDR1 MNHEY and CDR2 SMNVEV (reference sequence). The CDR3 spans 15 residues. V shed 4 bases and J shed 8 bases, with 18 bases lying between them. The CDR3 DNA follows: TGTGCCAGCAGTTCCATTCGCCCCAGTTTCTATGAGCAGTTCTTC. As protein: CASSSIRPSFYEQFF.

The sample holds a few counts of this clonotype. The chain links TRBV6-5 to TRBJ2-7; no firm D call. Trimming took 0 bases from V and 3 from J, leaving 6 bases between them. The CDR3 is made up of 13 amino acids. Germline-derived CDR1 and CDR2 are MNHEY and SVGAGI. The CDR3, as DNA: TGTGCCAGCAGTTACTCGATAGGCTACGAGCAGTACGTC. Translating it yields CASSYSIGYEQYV.

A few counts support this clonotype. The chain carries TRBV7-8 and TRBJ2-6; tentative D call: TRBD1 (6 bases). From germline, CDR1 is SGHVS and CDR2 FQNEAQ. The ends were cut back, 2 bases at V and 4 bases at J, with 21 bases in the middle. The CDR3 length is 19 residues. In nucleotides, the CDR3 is TGTGCCAGCAGCTTAAAGGGCGGACTCAGGGGATCAGGGGCCAACGTCCTGACTTTC. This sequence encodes CASSLKGGLRGSGANVLTF.

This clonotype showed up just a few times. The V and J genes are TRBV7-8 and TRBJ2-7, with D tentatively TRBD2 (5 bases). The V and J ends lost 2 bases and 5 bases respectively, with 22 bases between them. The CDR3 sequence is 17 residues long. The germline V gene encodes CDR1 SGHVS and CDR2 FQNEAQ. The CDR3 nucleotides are TGTGCCAGCAGCTTACGTTTCGGGATCGTTCTCGGAAACGAGCAGTACTTC. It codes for CASSLRFGIVLGNEQYF.

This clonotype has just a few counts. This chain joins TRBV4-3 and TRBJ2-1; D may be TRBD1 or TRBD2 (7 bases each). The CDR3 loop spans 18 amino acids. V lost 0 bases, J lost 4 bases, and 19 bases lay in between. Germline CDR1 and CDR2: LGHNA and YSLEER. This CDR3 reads CASSQDSAGGGPYNEQFF. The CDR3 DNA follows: TGCGCCAGCAGCCAAGACTCGGCAGGGGGGGGGCCGTACAATGAGCAGTTCTTC.

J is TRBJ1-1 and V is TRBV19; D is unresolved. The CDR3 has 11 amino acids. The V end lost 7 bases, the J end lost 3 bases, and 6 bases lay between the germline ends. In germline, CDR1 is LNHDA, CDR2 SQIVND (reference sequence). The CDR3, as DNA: TGTGCCAGTAAGGGTTACACTGAAGCTTTCTTT. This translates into CASKGYTEAFF.

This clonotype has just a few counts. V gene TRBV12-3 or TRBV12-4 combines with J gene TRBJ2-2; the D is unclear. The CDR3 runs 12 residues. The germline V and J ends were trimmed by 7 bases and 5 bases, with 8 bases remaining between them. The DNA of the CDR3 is TGTGCCAGCAACTTCGCGACCGGGGAGCTGTTTTTT. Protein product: CASNFATGELFF.

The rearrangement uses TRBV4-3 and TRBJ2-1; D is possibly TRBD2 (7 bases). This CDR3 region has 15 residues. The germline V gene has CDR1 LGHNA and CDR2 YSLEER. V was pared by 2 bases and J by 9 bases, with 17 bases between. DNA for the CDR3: TGCGCCAGCAGCCAAAGAGGGCAGGGAGGGGGTGAGCAGTTCTTC. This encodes CASSQRGQGGGEQFF.

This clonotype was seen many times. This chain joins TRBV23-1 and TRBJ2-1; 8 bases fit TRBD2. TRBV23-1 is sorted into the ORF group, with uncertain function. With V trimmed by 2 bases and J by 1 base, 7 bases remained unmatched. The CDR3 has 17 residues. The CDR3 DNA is TGCGCCAGCAGTCAACCGCTGGCGGGGGGTTCCTACAATGAGCAGTTCTTC. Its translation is CASSQPLAGGSYNEQFF.

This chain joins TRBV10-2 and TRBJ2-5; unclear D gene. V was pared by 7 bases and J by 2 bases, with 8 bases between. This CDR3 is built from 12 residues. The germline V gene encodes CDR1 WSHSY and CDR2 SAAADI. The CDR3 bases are TGCGCCAGCACCGGTGCTCAAGAGACCCAGTACTTC. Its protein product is CASTGAQETQYF.

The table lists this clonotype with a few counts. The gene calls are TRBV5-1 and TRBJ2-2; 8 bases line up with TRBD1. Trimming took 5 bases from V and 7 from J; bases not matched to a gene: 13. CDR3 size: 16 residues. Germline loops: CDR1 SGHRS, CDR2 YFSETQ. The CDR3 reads CASSSRPDRENGELFF. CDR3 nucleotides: TGCGCCAGCAGTTCTCGGCCGGACAGGGAAAACGGGGAGCTGTTTTTT.

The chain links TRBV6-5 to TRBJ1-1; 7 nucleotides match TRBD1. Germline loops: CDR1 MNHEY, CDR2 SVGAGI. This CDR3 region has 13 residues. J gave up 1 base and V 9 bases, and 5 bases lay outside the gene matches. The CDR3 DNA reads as TGTGCCAGTCACAGGGGAAAGAACACTGAAGCTTTCTTT. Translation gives CASHRGKNTEAFF.

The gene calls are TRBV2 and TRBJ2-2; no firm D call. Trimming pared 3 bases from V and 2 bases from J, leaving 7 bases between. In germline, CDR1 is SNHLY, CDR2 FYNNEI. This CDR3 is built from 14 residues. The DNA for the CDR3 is TGTGCCAGCAGTGAGAAGGGTAACACCGGGGAGCTGTTTTTT. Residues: CASSEKGNTGELFF.

The CDR3 nucleotides are TGTGCCAGCAGCTTAGCTGGGGGGTACCAAGAGACCCAGTACTTC. The encoded protein is CASSLAGGYQETQYF. The chain links TRBV7-2 to TRBJ2-5, with a weak D call TRBD2 (6 bases). With 0 bases removed from V and 0 bases from J, the gap between germline ends came to 8 bases. Germline-derived CDR1 and CDR2 are SGHTA and FQGNSA. This CDR3 comprises 15 residues.

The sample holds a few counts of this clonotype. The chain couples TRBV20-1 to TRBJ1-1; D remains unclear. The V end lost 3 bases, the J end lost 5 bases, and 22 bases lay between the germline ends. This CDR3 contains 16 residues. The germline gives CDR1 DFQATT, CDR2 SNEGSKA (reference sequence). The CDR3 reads CSARSIGSGANTEAFF. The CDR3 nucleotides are TGCAGTGCTAGGTCGATCGGATCGGGAGCGAATACTGAAGCTTTCTTT.

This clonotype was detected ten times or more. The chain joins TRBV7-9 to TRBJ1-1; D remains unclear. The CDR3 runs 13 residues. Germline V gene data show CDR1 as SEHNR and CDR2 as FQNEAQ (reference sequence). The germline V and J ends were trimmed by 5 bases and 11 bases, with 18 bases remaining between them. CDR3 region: CASSPTTGPLAFF. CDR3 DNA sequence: TGTGCCAGCAGCCCCACGACGGGCCCTTTGGCTTTCTTT.